Each of the 5 T cell receptor beta chains below was sequenced from the same sample in a study of beta chain features in type 1 diabetes (dated by TCRdb to 2016 to 2019). Beyond this particular receptor, the publication reports: Type 1 diabetes patients showed a moderate but significant shortening of TCRB CDR3 length in all four CD4+ subsets.

Preparation of the library involved the immunoSEQ multiplex PCR assay. All of the isolated RNA was reverse transcribed with the High Capacity cDNA Reverse Transcription Kit, so expressed TCRB transcripts were sequenced. Entries here come from immuneACCESS through TCRdb and include only in-frame sequences with V and J called. Some clones fail to appear in such tables; in the studies checked, an unresolved V gene covers under half of the shortfall, and the cause of the remainder is unknown. For this sample the table gives over 600,000 clones, of which approximately 13% were detected only once. The ten top clones hold 0.09% to 0.15% of the sample. For these receptors, no antigen is known. Specimen: naive CD4+ T cells from blood. The cell subset or site label corresponds to: true naive CD4+ T cells. The receptors derive from a man aged 25 to 40 with type 1 diabetes.

This clone was observed a handful of times. This rearrangement joins TRBV11-3 to TRBJ2-1; a weak D match, TRBD1 (5 bases). Germline V lookup: CDR1 SGHNT, CDR2 YENEEA. The CDR3 is 12 amino acids. V gave up 4 bases and J gave up 8 bases, with 9 bases separating them. CDR3 sequence: CASSSVGDEQFF. The CDR3 bases are TGTGCCAGCAGCTCGGTAGGGGATGAGCAGTTCTTC.

This chain joins TRBV5-4 and TRBJ2-7; tentative D call: TRBD1 (6 bases). Germline loops: CDR1 SGHNT, CDR2 YYREEE (reference sequence). This CDR3 spans 14 amino acids. V lost 3 bases to trimming and J lost 0 bases, with 10 bases between them. CDR3 sequence reads: CASSSTGTSYEQYF. DNA for the CDR3: TGTGCCAGCAGCTCAACAGGGACCTCCTACGAGCAGTACTTC.

The table lists this clone with a few counts. The chain is built from TRBV6-6 and TRBJ1-5; maybe TRBD1 (6 bases). The CDR3 has 15 residues. Trimming removed 5 bases at V and 4 bases at J, with 15 bases between. The germline V gene encodes CDR1 MNHNY and CDR2 SVGAGI (reference sequence). The CDR3 loop is CASSTGALTNQPQHF. The CDR3 nucleotides read TGTGCCAGCAGTACGGGGGCATTGACGAATCAGCCCCAGCATTTT.

A few counts support this clone. This chain joins TRBV2 and TRBJ1-3, with D possibly TRBD1 on 5 matching bases. Between the trimmed V and J ends, which lost 5 bases and 1 base, there was a span of 9 bases. This CDR3 contains 14 residues. Germline V CDR1 and CDR2: SNHLY, FYNNEI. CDR3 sequence: CASSKTESGNTIYF. DNA for the CDR3: TGTGCCAGCAGTAAGACAGAGTCTGGAAACACCATATATTTT. Variable domain in full (rest from reference TRBV2 and TRBJ1-3): EPEVTQTPSHQVTQMGQEVILRCVPISNHLYFYWYRQILGQKVEFLVSFYNNEISEKSEIFDDQFSVERPDGSNFTLKIRSTKLEDSAMYFCASSKTESGNTIYFGEGSWLTVV.

The chain uses TRBV29-1 and TRBJ1-5; no clear D gene. This CDR3 is built from 13 residues. Germline-derived CDR1 and CDR2 are SQVTM and ANQGSEA. V was trimmed by 8 bases and J by 5 bases, leaving 16 bases between them. This chain's CDR3 is CSFKDGSHQPQHF. The CDR3 DNA reads TGCAGCTTCAAGGACGGTTCGCATCAGCCCCAGCATTTT.